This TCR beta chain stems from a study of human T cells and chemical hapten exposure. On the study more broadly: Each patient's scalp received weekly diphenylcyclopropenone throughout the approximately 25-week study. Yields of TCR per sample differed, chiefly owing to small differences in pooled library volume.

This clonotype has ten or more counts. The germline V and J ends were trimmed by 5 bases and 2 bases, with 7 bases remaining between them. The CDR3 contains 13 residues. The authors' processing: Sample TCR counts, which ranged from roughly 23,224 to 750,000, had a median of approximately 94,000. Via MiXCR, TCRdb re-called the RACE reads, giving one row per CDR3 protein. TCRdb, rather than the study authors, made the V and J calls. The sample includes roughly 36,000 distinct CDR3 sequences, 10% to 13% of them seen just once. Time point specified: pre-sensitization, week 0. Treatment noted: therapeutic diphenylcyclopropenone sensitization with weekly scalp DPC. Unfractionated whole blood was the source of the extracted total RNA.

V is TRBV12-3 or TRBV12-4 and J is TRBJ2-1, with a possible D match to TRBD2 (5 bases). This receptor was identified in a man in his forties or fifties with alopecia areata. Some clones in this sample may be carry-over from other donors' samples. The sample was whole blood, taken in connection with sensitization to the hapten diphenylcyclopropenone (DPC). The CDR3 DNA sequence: TGTGCCAGCAGTACTAGTACCTACAATGAGCAGTTCTTC. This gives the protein CASSTSTYNEQFF.